This TCR beta chain was obtained from a study of blood T cell repertoires in COVID-19. Study in general: The study counted Cohort 3 donors as recovered given two negative PCRs, clearance, or symptom resolution. Samples taken during acute and convalescent COVID-19 were collected in the United States, Italy and Spain. From T cells, B-cell-depleted T cells, or PBMCs came the material, which was cDNA or gDNA.

Recruitment covered about two dozen US areas and drew participants whose ages spanned about 18 to 90 years. Method: immunoSEQ multiplex PCR; TCRdb's copy keeps in-frame clones and lacks some. The sample lists hundreds of thousands of clones; approximately 90% were seen once. CDR1 and CDR2 from the germline V gene are SGDLS and YYNGEE. CDR3 length: 13 residues. Trimming took 0 bases from V and 4 from J, leaving 8 bases between them. Sequences were obtained from PBMCs or T cells enriched from blood (not recorded which). The V gene is TRBV9, the J gene TRBJ2-7, with D possibly matching TRBD2 (5 bases). This receptor was obtained from a woman in her sixties in a cohort exposed to, infected with or recovered from COVID-19 (not recorded which). As DNA, the CDR3 is TGTGCCAGCAGCGTAGAGCCGGGGTACGAGCAGTACTTC. This encodes CASSVEPGYEQYF.